Below are 23 T cell receptor beta chains sequenced from a single sample in a study of blood T cell repertoires in COVID-19. The protocol was immunoSEQ multiplex PCR, while the TCRdb copy is restricted to in-frame clones and leaves out a portion. This table holds 35,000 to 45,000 clones, about 76% found once. The sequencing input was peripheral blood. The source of these receptors is a man aged 65-85 years with active or convalescent COVID-19.

The gene calls are TRBV7-9 and TRBJ2-2, with D uncertain. The ends were cut back, 6 bases at V and 2 bases at J, with 13 bases in the middle. CDR1 SEHNR and CDR2 FQNEAQ come from the germline V gene (reference sequence). This CDR3 has 15 amino acids. The CDR3 DNA reads as TGTGCCAGCAGTCCCACTGGGCGAAACACCGGGGAGCTGTTTTTT. Encoded protein: CASSPTGRNTGELFF.

V is TRBV7-9 and J is TRBJ1-2, with 7 bases fitting TRBD1. The CDR3 is 14 amino acids. The V gene's germline CDR1 is SEHNR and CDR2 FQNEAQ (reference sequence). The J segment lost 2 bases and the V segment lost 8 bases, leaving 8 bases of the junction unmatched. The CDR3 reads CASVGFRGNYGYTF. CDR3 nucleotides: TGTGCCAGCGTGGGGTTCAGGGGGAACTATGGCTACACCTTC.

This rearrangement joins TRBV18 to TRBJ1-6; 8 positions match TRBD1. Germline-derived CDR1 and CDR2 are KGHSH and LQKENI. After removal of 1 base from V and 8 bases from J, the junction contained 10 bases not matched to a gene. The CDR3 has 17 residues. CDR3 sequence reads: CASSPRGSTGDDSPLHF. CDR3 DNA: TGTGCCAGCTCACCACGAGGTTCGACAGGGGATGATTCACCCCTCCACTTT.

The genes are TRBV7-9 and TRBJ1-1; D not certain. Germline CDR1 reads SEHNR; CDR2 reads FQNEAQ (reference sequence). This CDR3 comprises 12 residues. The V end lost 0 bases, the J end lost 5 bases, and 4 bases lay between the germline ends. In nucleotides, the CDR3 is TGTGCCAGCAGCTTAGCCGTAACTGAAGCTTTCTTT. This codes for CASSLAVTEAFF. The whole variable domain, filled in from reference TRBV7-9 and TRBJ1-1, reads DTGVSQNPRHKITKRGQNVTFRCDPISEHNRLYWYRQTLGQGPEFLTYFQNEAQLEKSRLLSDRFSAERPKGSFSTLEIQRTEQGDSAMYLCASSLAVTEAFFGQGTRLTVV.

The rearrangement links TRBV6-6 to TRBJ2-5, with D maybe TRBD1 (5 bases). Germline V gene data show CDR1 as MNHNY and CDR2 as SVGAGI (reference sequence). Trimming pared 4 bases from V and 8 bases from J, leaving 14 bases between. CDR3 length: 13 amino acids. The CDR3 is CASSSEGAETQYF. The CDR3 nucleotides are TGTGCCAGCAGTTCGGAAGGGGCCGAAACCCAGTACTTC.

This clone was observed a single time. J is TRBJ2-5 and V is TRBV6-1, with a weak D call TRBD2 (6 bases). This CDR3 contains 13 residues. Trimming left V 3 bases short and J 3 bases short, with 8 bases between. The V gene's germline CDR1 is MNHNS and CDR2 SASEGT. The CDR3 DNA follows: TGTGCCAGCAGTGATACGGGGGAAGAGACCCAGTACTTC. It specifies CASSDTGEETQYF.

This clone was seen a handful of times. The V gene is TRBV6-2 or TRBV6-3, the J gene TRBJ2-7, with D unclear. Deletions cut 4 bases from V and 0 bases from J, with 10 bases between. The CDR3 sequence is 14 residues long. The germline CDR1 and CDR2 sequences are MNHEY and SVGEGT. The CDR3 region has the DNA TGTGCCAGCAGTTCCCTATTGAGCTCCTACGAGCAGTACTTC. It yields the protein CASSSLLSSYEQYF.

The chain carries TRBV6-5 and TRBJ1-6; TRBD1 matches 9 bases. J was trimmed by 8 bases and V by 5 bases; bases with no gene match: 1. Germline V lookup: CDR1 MNHEY, CDR2 SVGAGI. CDR3 size: 13 residues. The CDR3 DNA reads TGTGCCAGCAGTAGGGACAGGGATTCACCCCTCCACTTT. It codes for CASSRDRDSPLHF.

This chain joins TRBV6-5 and TRBJ1-1, with D hard to call. The CDR3 loop spans 13 amino acids. CDR1 and CDR2 from the germline V gene are MNHEY and SVGAGI. Deletions cut 9 bases from V and 9 bases from J, with 20 bases between. CDR3: CASSRAGENKAFF. DNA of the CDR3: TGTGCCAGTAGCCGGGCGGGTGAGAATAAAGCTTTCTTT.

This chain uses TRBV7-9 with TRBJ2-1; TRBD1 matches 8 bases. This CDR3 is built from 12 residues. V lost 5 bases, J lost 12 bases, and 6 bases stayed unmatched. Germline V CDR1 and CDR2: SEHNR, FQNEAQ (reference sequence). Here the CDR3 reads CASSIDRGWQFF. For the CDR3, the DNA is TGTGCCAGCAGCATCGACAGGGGTTGGCAGTTCTTC.

This rearrangement joins TRBV11-2 to TRBJ2-1, with D possibly matching TRBD1 (6 bases). The germline V gene has CDR1 SGHAT and CDR2 FQNNGV. With 9 bases removed from V and 4 bases from J, the gap between germline ends came to 13 bases. The CDR3 runs 13 residues. The CDR3 loop reads CASQGSPYNEQFF. In nucleotides, the CDR3 is TGTGCCAGTCAGGGGTCCCCGTACAATGAGCAGTTCTTC.

V and J are TRBV11-2 and TRBJ2-7; 7 nucleotides line up with TRBD2. The CDR3 totals 14 residues. V gave up 4 bases and J gave up 5 bases; unmatched junction bases: 8. CDR1 and CDR2 from the germline V gene are SGHAT and FQNNGV. Here the CDR3 DNA reads TGTGCCAGCAGCTCGCCGCGGGGGTATAACGAGCAGTACTTC. The encoded protein is CASSSPRGYNEQYF.

The gene calls are TRBV28 and TRBJ2-7; unclear D gene. Germline loops: CDR1 MDHEN, CDR2 SYDVKM. V was pared by 6 bases and J by 2 bases, with 17 bases between. The CDR3 totals 15 residues. CDR3 in amino acids: CASRQTGFSAYEQYF. CDR3 sequence (DNA): TGTGCCAGCAGGCAAACCGGGTTCTCGGCCTACGAGCAGTACTTC.

This sequence joins TRBV7-3 and TRBJ2-2; D gene unclear. The CDR3 sequence is 16 residues long. Trimming left V 2 bases short and J 4 bases short, with 14 bases between. Germline CDR1 is SGHTA and CDR2 is FQGTGA. For the CDR3, the DNA is TGTGCCAGCAGCTTACGCCAGGCCGACGGCACCGGGGAGCTGTTTTTT. Amino acid sequence: CASSLRQADGTGELFF. The whole variable domain, filled in from reference TRBV7-3 and TRBJ2-2, reads GAGVSQTPSNKVTEKGKYVELRCDPISGHTALYWYRQSLGQGPEFLIYFQGTGAADDSGLPNDRFFAVRPEGSVSTLKIQRTERGDSAVYLCASSLRQADGTGELFFGEGSRLTVL.

The chain carries TRBV29-1 and TRBJ1-4; possibly TRBD1 for D (5 bases). The CDR3 is 14 residues long. The germline V gene has CDR1 SQVTM and CDR2 ANQGSEA. Trimming shortened V by 5 bases and J by 2 bases, and 12 bases separated the two germline ends. The CDR3: CSVRPGSTNEKLFF. CDR3 sequence (DNA): TGCAGCGTTCGCCCAGGGTCTACTAATGAAAAACTGTTTTTT.

The chain combines TRBV28 with TRBJ2-3; D is unclear. Germline CDR1 is MDHEN and CDR2 is SYDVKM. The CDR3 loop spans 15 amino acids. V was trimmed by 3 bases and J by 1 base, leaving 11 bases between them. CDR3 loop: CASSFSTPGTDTQYF. The CDR3 DNA is TGTGCCAGCAGTTTTAGCACTCCCGGCACAGATACGCAGTATTTT.

The chain recombines TRBV5-1 with TRBJ2-5, with TRBD2 as a possible D gene (6 bases). CDR3 length equals 13 residues. In germline, CDR1 is SGHRS, CDR2 YFSETQ. Trimming left V 3 bases short and J 5 bases short, with 11 bases between. The CDR3 loop reads CASSWEVGETQYF. For the CDR3, the DNA is TGCGCCAGCAGCTGGGAGGTTGGGGAGACCCAGTACTTC.

The chain has TRBV5-1 and TRBJ1-1, with 7 bases lining up with TRBD1. Germline-derived CDR1 and CDR2 are SGHRS and YFSETQ. The junction had 4 bases not matched to a gene; V was cut back by 4 bases and J by 1 base. The length of the CDR3 is 14 residues. CDR3 sequence reads: CASSIDRENTEAFF. The DNA for the CDR3 is TGCGCCAGCAGCATCGACAGGGAGAACACTGAAGCTTTCTTT.

The V gene is TRBV28, the J gene TRBJ1-3; D is perhaps TRBD1 (5 bases). The V and J ends lost 5 bases and 2 bases respectively, with 10 bases between them. Looked up from germline, CDR1 is MDHEN and CDR2 is SYDVKM. This CDR3 is 14 amino acids long. The CDR3 protein is CASSQGPTGNTIYF. The CDR3 region has the DNA TGTGCCAGCAGTCAGGGCCCCACTGGAAACACCATATATTTT.

This clone was seen just once. The gene calls are TRBV19 and TRBJ2-1, with TRBD1 as a possible D gene (7 bases). V lost 2 bases and J 1 base, leaving 9 bases between the germline ends. Germline V gene lookup returns CDR1 LNHDA and CDR2 SQIVND (reference sequence). This CDR3 is built from 15 residues. CDR3 DNA sequence: TGTGCCAGTAGTATATCAGGGGGGTCCTACAATGAGCAGTTCTTC. This translates into CASSISGGSYNEQFF.

This clone was seen only a few times. The chain is built from TRBV28 and TRBJ2-7; 7 bases agree with TRBD2. Germline V gene sequence: CDR1 MDHEN, CDR2 SYDVKM. The J segment lost 1 base and the V segment lost 6 bases, leaving 9 bases of the junction unmatched. The CDR3 is 15 residues long. The CDR3 loop reads CASRPTGGGSYEQYF. In nucleotides, the CDR3 is TGTGCCAGCAGGCCCACGGGGGGTGGATCCTACGAGCAGTACTTC.

The chain employs TRBV5-1 and TRBJ1-2, with D maybe TRBD1 (5 bases). Between the trimmed V and J ends, which lost 1 base and 6 bases, there was a span of 16 bases. The CDR3 spans 15 residues. Per germline, CDR1 SGHRS and CDR2 YFSETQ. This chain's CDR3 is CASSLMQGGRDGYTF. The CDR3 DNA is TGCGCCAGCAGCTTGATGCAGGGAGGTCGTGATGGCTACACCTTC.

V usage is TRBV14 and J usage is TRBJ2-3; 8 bases are a match to TRBD2. The J segment lost 8 bases and the V segment lost 4 bases, leaving 11 bases of the junction unmatched. Germline V gene data show CDR1 as SGHDN and CDR2 as FVKESK. The CDR3 has 15 amino acids. This CDR3 is CASSRETSVVGTQYF. In nucleotides, the CDR3 is TGTGCCAGCAGCCGGGAGACTAGCGTAGTGGGTACGCAGTATTTT.